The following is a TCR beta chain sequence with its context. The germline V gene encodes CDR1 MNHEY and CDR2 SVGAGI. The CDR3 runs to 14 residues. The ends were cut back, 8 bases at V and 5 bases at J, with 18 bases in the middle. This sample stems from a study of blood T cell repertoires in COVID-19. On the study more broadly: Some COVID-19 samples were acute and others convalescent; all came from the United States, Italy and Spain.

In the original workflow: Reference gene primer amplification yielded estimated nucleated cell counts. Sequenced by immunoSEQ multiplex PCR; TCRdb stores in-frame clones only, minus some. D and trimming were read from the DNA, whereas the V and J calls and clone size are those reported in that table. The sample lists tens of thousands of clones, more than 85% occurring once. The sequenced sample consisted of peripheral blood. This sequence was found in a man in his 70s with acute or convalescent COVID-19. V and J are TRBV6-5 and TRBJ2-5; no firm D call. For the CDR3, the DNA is TGTGCCAGCCCGGTCAGCCCCCCCGGGGAGACCCAGTACTTC. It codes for CASPVSPPGETQYF.